The entry below gives a single T cell receptor beta chain sequence along with its context. Its target is not known. The data derive from a study of T cell responses to AZD1222 COVID-19 vaccine. Study details: Investigators merged groups given second doses at roughly 4 or roughly 12 weeks.

Measured with immunoSEQ multiplex PCR; TCRdb has only the in-frame clones, and not every one. This sample has about 190,000 clones, with roughly 91% found just once. Study-wide results and caveats: Unmutated variant regions reportedly attract nearly half of all spike-specific TCRs.

Deletions cut 10 bases from V and 10 bases from J, with 22 bases between. The CDR3 sequence is 14 residues long. Per the germline V gene, CDR1 is MNHEY and CDR2 is SMNVEV (reference sequence). Source: peripheral blood, taken on day 0 of AZD1222 vaccination. V and J are TRBV27 and TRBJ1-4; D may be TRBD1 (5 bases). The clonotype originates from an adult in good health. The CDR3 DNA reads TGTGCCACCAGGGCCAGTCAGAGATCTGGAAAACTGTTTTTT. Translation: CATRASQRSGKLFF.